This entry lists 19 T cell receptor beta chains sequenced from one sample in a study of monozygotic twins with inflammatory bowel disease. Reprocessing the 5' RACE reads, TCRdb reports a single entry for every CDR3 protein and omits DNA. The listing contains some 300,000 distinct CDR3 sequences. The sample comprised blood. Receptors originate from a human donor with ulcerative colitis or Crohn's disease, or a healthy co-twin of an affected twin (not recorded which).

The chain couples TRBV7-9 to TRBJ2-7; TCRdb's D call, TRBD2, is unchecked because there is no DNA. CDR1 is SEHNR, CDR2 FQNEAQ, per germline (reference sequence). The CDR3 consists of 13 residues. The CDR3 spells CASSDRGPLEQYF.

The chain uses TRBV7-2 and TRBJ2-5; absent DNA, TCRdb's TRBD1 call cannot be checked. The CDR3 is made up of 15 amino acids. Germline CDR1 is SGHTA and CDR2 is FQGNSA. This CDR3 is CASSFLGTNKETQYF.

This chain's CDR3 is CASSRTPSSYEQYF. V and J are TRBV12-3 or TRBV12-4 and TRBJ2-7; TCRdb proposes TRBD1, but this gene call is untestable without DNA. The CDR3 length is 14 residues.

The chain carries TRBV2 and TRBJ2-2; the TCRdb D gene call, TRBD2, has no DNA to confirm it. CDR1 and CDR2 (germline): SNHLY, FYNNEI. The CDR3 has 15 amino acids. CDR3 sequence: CASRRLAGDTGELFF.

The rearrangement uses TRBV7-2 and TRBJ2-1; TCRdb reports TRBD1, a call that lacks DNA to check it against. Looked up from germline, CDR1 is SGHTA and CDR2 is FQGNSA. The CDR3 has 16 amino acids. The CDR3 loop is CASSAGTGSSYNEQFF.

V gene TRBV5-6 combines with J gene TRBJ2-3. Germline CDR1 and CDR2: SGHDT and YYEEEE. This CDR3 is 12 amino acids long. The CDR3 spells CASSHGADTQYF.

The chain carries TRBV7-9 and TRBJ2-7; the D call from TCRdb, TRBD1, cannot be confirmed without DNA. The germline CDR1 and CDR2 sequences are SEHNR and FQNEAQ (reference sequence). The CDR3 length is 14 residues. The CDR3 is CASSWPGDSYEQYF.

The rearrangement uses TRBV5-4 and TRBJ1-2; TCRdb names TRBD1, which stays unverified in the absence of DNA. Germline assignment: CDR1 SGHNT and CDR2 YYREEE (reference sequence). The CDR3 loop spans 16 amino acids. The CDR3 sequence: CASSLSLYRERHGYTF.

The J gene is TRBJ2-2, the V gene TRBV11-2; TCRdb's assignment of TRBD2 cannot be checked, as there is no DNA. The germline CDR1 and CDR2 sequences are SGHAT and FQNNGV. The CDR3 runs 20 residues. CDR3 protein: CASSLIAWAGGTSGTGELFF.

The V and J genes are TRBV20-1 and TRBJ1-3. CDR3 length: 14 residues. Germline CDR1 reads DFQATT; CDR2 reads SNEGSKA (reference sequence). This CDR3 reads CSARRYRSGNTIYF.

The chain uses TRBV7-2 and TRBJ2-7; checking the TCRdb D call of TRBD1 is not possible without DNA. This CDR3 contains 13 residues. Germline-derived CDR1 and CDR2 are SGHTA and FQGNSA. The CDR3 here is CASSSLTGFQQYF.

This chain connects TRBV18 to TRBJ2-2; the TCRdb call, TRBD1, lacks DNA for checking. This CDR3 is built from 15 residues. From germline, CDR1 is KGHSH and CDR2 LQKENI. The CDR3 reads CASSPVGQGSVELFF.

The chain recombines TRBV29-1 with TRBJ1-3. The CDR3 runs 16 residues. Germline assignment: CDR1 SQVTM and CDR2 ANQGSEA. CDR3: CSVEGLPASSGNTIYF. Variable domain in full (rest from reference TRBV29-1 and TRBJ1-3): SAVISQKPSRDICQRGTSLTIQCQVDSQVTMMFWYRQQPGQSLTLIATANQGSEATYESGFVIDKFPISRPNLTFSTLTVSNMSPEDSSIYLCSVEGLPASSGNTIYFGEGSWLTVV.

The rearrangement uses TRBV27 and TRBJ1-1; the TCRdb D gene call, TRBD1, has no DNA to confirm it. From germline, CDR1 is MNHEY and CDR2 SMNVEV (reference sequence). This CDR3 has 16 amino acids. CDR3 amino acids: CASTPLSGQMNTEAFF.

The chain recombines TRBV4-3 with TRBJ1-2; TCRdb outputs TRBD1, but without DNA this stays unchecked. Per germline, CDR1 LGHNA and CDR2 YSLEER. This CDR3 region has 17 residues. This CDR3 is CASSQDPNRGLNYGYTF.

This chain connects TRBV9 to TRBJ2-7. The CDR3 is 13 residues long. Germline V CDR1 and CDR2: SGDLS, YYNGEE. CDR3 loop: CASSVEGSREQYF.

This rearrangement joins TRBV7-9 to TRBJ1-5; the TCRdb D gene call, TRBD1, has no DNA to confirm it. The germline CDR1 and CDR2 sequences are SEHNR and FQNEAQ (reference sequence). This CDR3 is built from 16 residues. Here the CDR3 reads CASSATTTGGNQPQHF.

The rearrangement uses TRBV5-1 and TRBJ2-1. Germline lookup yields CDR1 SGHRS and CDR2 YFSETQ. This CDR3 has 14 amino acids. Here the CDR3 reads CASNLGESYNEQFF.

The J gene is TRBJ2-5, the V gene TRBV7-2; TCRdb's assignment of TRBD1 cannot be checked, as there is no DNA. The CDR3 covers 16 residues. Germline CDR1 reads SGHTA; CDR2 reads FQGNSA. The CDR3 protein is CASSLEDRVIQETQYF.